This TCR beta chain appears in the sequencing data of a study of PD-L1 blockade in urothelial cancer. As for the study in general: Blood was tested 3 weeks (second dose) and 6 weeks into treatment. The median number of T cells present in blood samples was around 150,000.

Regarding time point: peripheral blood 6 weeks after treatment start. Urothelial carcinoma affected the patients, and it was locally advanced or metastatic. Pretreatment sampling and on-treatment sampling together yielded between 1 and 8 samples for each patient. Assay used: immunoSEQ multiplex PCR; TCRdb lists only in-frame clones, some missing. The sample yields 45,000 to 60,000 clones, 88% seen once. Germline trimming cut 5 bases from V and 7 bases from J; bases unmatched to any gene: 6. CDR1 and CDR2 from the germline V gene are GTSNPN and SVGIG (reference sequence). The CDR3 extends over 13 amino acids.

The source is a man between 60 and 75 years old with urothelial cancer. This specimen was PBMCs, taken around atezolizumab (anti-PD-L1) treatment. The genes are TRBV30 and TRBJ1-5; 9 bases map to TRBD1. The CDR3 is CAWGTGLRQPQHF. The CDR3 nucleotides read TGTGCCTGGGGGACAGGGCTACGGCAGCCCCAGCATTTT.